This TCR beta chain comes out of a study of blood T cell repertoires in COVID-19. Background on the study: Material from acute and convalescent COVID-19 was sourced from the United States, Italy and Spain. PBMCs, B-cell-depleted T cells, or T cells provided the cDNA or gDNA that made up the material.

As originally analysed: Researchers report that nucleated cell counts were estimated from reference gene primer amplification. TCRdb's copy holds only in-frame clones and misses some; the assay was immunoSEQ multiplex PCR. V, J and clone size are taken as reported in that table, and D and trimming were inferred from the DNA itself. The table shows 140,000 to 150,000 clones, with approximately 85% occurring only once. CDR3 size: 12 residues. Germline assignment: CDR1 SGHTA and CDR2 FQGNSA. Trimming removed 5 bases from V and 9 bases from J, with 12 bases in between. The Seattle patients, enrolled during active infection, were followed longitudinally.

This TCR was recovered from a woman aged 55-69 years with COVID-19, enrolled during active disease. This chain uses TRBV7-2 with TRBJ2-3; D is unclear. Sequencing was done on a sample of peripheral blood. Here the CDR3 DNA reads TGTGCCAGCAGCCCAACTATGAGGACGCAGTATTTT. Its protein is CASSPTMRTQYF.